What follows are 8 T cell receptor beta chains derived from one specimen sequenced in a study of OX40 agonist ivuxolimab in advanced cancers. TCRdb's copy holds only in-frame clones and misses some; the assay was immunoSEQ multiplex PCR. The sample lists about 70,000 clones; 88% were seen once. This specimen consisted of CD4+ or CD8+ T cells sorted from blood, obtained in a trial of the OX40 agonist ivuxolimab. Source of these receptors: an adult with an advanced solid tumor such as melanoma, head and neck, liver or kidney cancer.

The J gene is TRBJ2-1, the V gene TRBV18, with 10 bases lining up with TRBD1. CDR3 length: 16 residues. V lost 3 bases, J lost 3 bases, and 5 bases stayed unmatched. The germline gives CDR1 KGHSH, CDR2 LQKENI. CDR3 region: CASSPRGQGNYNEQFF. The CDR3 DNA reads TGTGCCAGCTCACCCAGGGGACAGGGGAACTACAATGAGCAGTTCTTC.

V usage is TRBV4-2 and J usage is TRBJ1-1; D is uncertain. Germline V gene data show CDR1 as LGHNA and CDR2 as YNFKEQ. The length of the CDR3 is 13 residues. V was trimmed by 0 bases and J by 11 bases, leaving 13 bases between them. CDR3 sequence reads: CASSQEWRVGAFF. CDR3 coding DNA: TGTGCCAGCAGCCAAGAGTGGAGGGTTGGTGCTTTCTTT.

V gene TRBV6-5 combines with J gene TRBJ1-5, with 9 bases identical to TRBD1. Per germline, CDR1 MNHEY and CDR2 SVGAGI. Germline trimming cut 6 bases from V and 4 bases from J; bases unmatched to any gene: 4. CDR3 length equals 14 residues. CDR3 residues: CASRGQGKNQPQHF. CDR3 coding DNA: TGTGCCAGCAGAGGACAGGGGAAAAATCAGCCCCAGCATTTT.

A few counts support this clone. The chain employs TRBV2 and TRBJ2-6; D may be TRBD2 (7 bases). With 9 bases removed from V and 3 bases from J, the gap between germline ends came to 18 bases. The CDR3 has 16 amino acids. The germline V gene encodes CDR1 SNHLY and CDR2 FYNNEI. The CDR3 DNA sequence: TGTGCCAGTGGGAGTTCGGGGGGCTATGGGGCCAACGTCCTGACTTTC. Translation gives CASGSSGGYGANVLTF.

The rearrangement uses TRBV29-1 and TRBJ2-7, with D perhaps being TRBD1 or TRBD2 (5 bases each). Germline loops: CDR1 SQVTM, CDR2 ANQGSEA. CDR3 length equals 12 residues. Trimming removed 6 bases at V and 4 bases at J, with 13 bases between. The CDR3 loop reads CSVTGTPYEQYF. The DNA for the CDR3 is TGCAGCGTCACCGGGACCCCTTACGAGCAGTACTTC.

The genes are TRBV2 and TRBJ1-1; D gene uncertain. CDR3 size: 12 residues. The V end was cut by 8 bases, the J end by 1 base, with 8 bases between. The germline V gene has CDR1 SNHLY and CDR2 FYNNEI. The CDR3 reads CASFEGNTEAFF. CDR3 DNA sequence: TGTGCCAGCTTCGAAGGGAACACTGAAGCTTTCTTT.

This chain uses TRBV5-1 with TRBJ2-5, with D maybe TRBD2 (5 bases). CDR1 is SGHRS and CDR2 is YFSETQ in the germline V gene. This CDR3 is built from 12 residues. The ends were cut back, 5 bases at V and 4 bases at J, with 9 bases in the middle. Written as DNA, the CDR3 is TGCGCCAGCAGTGAGGGAATAGAGACCCAGTACTTC. Translating it yields CASSEGIETQYF.

The chain recombines TRBV4-1 with TRBJ1-4; no reliable D call. Germline values: CDR1 MGHRA, CDR2 YSYEKL. CDR3 length: 14 amino acids. V lost 4 bases and J 4 bases, leaving 10 bases between the germline ends. The CDR3 region has the DNA TGCGCCAGCAGCCGGCTCCGGGGTAATGAAAAACTGTTTTTT. Its translation is CASSRLRGNEKLFF.